Shown below are 30 T cell receptor beta chains from a single sample sequenced in a study of T cell responses to AZD1222 COVID-19 vaccine. The method was immunoSEQ multiplex PCR; TCRdb's version includes in-frame clones alone and lacks a portion of them. This sample carries some 180,000 clones, about 90% of them seen once, and the ten largest clones take less than 0.55%. The sample consisted of peripheral blood, taken on day 0 of AZD1222 vaccination. The receptors were gathered from an adult in good health.

The chain has TRBV23-1 and TRBJ2-2; TRBD1 or TRBD2 may be the D gene (6 bases each). TRBV23-1 is an ORF; its function is uncertain. The CDR3 is made up of 15 amino acids. The V gene lost 9 bases and the J gene lost 8 bases, with 22 bases spanning the gap. The CDR3 DNA sequence: TGCGCCAGAGGGGGGCCTAGCGCCCTAACGGGGGAGCTGTTTTTT. Protein product: CARGGPSALTGELFF.

This clone was recorded a few times. Its ends do not fully match the called genes, so a read error is possible. The V gene is TRBV14, the J gene TRBJ2-7, with D perhaps matching TRBD1 (6 bases). The CDR3 is made up of 15 amino acids. Germline lookup yields CDR1 SGHDN and CDR2 FVKESK. This chain's CDR3 is CASSQVYRVSSEQYF. The DNA for the CDR3 is TGTGCCAGCAGCCAAGTTTACAGGGTGTCCTCCGAGCAGTACTTC.

Details on this clone: This sample includes further DNA sequences coding for the same CDR3. The rearrangement joins TRBV6-2 or TRBV6-3 to TRBJ2-7; 9 positions agree with TRBD1. CDR1 MNHEY and CDR2 SVGEGT come from the germline V gene. The length of the CDR3 is 14 residues. V lost 6 bases to trimming and J lost 7 bases; unmatched junction nucleotides: 10. The CDR3 DNA follows: TGTGCCAGCAGCCGGGACAGGGAGTCGCGTGAGCAGTACTTC. Encoded protein: CASSRDRESREQYF.

This clone appeared a few times. V usage is TRBV7-8 and J usage is TRBJ1-1; D gene uncertain. Germline values: CDR1 SGHVS, CDR2 FQNEAQ. V lost 3 bases, J lost 3 bases, and 14 bases lay in between. There are 15 residues in the CDR3. CDR3 amino acids: CASSLVSMRDTEAFF. CDR3 DNA: TGTGCCAGCAGCTTGGTATCTATGAGGGACACTGAAGCTTTCTTT. Based on the CDR3 plus reference TRBV7-8 and TRBJ1-1, the full variable domain is GAGVSQSPRYKVAKRGQDVALRCDPISGHVSLFWYQQALGQGPEFLTYFQNEAQLDKSGLPSDRFFAERPEGSVSTLKIQRTQQEDSAVYLCASSLVSMRDTEAFFGQGTRLTVV.

A word on this clone: At one end the junction does not follow the germline gene, possibly because of a read error. The genes are TRBV4-1 and TRBJ1-2; D might be TRBD1 (6 bases). The germline gives CDR1 MGHRA, CDR2 YSYEKL. This CDR3 contains 12 residues. The CDR3 bases are TGCGCCAGCAGCCAAGATAGGGGGGGCTCACAGTTC. Protein product: CASSQDRGGSQF.

The V and J genes are TRBV30 and TRBJ1-6; D call uncertain. The germline V gene encodes CDR1 GTSNPN and CDR2 SVGIG (reference sequence). Trimming removed 1 base from V and 7 bases from J, with 8 bases in between. The CDR3 has 13 amino acids. This CDR3 reads CAWSEHFNSPLHF. The CDR3, as DNA: TGTGCCTGGAGTGAACACTTCAATTCACCCCTCCACTTT.

CDR3 coding DNA: TGTGCCATCAGTGAGTCTATGACAGGGGGCTCCACCGGGGAGCTGTTTTTT. It translates to CAISESMTGGSTGELFF. The rearrangement uses TRBV10-3 and TRBJ2-2; 10 bases line up with TRBD1. The CDR3 sequence is 17 residues long. After removal of 0 bases from V and 4 bases from J, the junction contained 5 bases not matched to a gene. The germline gives CDR1 ENHRY, CDR2 SYGVKD.

The V and J genes are TRBV14 and TRBJ2-3, with D unclear. Deletions cut 2 bases from V and 0 bases from J, with 9 bases between. CDR1 and CDR2 (germline): SGHDN, FVKESK. The CDR3 extends over 15 amino acids. Here the CDR3 reads CASSQRAPSTDTQYF. The CDR3 bases are TGTGCCAGCAGCCAACGTGCCCCTAGCACAGATACGCAGTATTTT.

The V and J genes are TRBV11-1 and TRBJ2-2; 10 bases line up with TRBD1. The CDR3 is 16 residues long. Trimming at V came to 5 bases and at J to 3 bases, leaving 6 bases not matched to a gene. Germline values: CDR1 SGHAT, CDR2 FQDESV (reference sequence). The DNA for the CDR3 is TGTGCCAGCAGCACACCGGACAGGGGGGACACCGGGGAGCTGTTTTTT. Translated, it gives CASSTPDRGDTGELFF.

This chain uses TRBV30 with TRBJ2-3; TRBD2 agrees at 11 bases. Germline trimming cut 1 base from V and 14 bases from J; bases unmatched to any gene: 20. Germline CDR1 and CDR2: GTSNPN and SVGIG (reference sequence). This CDR3 spans 17 amino acids. DNA of the CDR3: TGTGCCTGGAGTGGAGCCCTACTAGCGGGAGCGGGTAGTGTGAGGTATTTT. Translating gives CAWSGALLAGAGSVRYF.

The V and J genes are TRBV5-5 and TRBJ2-5; D gene uncertain. CDR1 is SGHKS, CDR2 YYEKEE, per germline (reference sequence). The V gene lost 3 bases and the J gene lost 1 base, with 10 bases spanning the gap. CDR3 length: 14 residues. The CDR3 loop reads CASSSQPVQETQYF. CDR3 in DNA: TGTGCCAGCAGCTCCCAACCAGTCCAAGAGACCCAGTACTTC.

V usage is TRBV7-3 and J usage is TRBJ1-1; 7 nucleotides match TRBD1. Germline V lookup: CDR1 SGHTA, CDR2 FQGTGA. The V segment lost 5 bases and the J segment 3 bases; nucleotides outside the gene matches: 3. The CDR3 spans 13 residues. CDR3 in amino acids: CASSPGTDTEAFF. In DNA, the CDR3 is TGTGCCAGCAGCCCCGGGACAGACACTGAAGCTTTCTTT.

The chain uses TRBV6-5 and TRBJ1-5, with D possibly TRBD1 on 5 matching bases. The CDR3 loop spans 15 amino acids. Germline values: CDR1 MNHEY, CDR2 SVGAGI. V lost 4 bases, J lost 5 bases, and 15 bases lay in between. The CDR3 nucleotides read TGTGCCAGCAGTTCCGACAGTACCATGGATCAGCCCCAGCATTTT. This translates into CASSSDSTMDQPQHF.

The V and J genes are TRBV28 and TRBJ1-1, with 10 bases identical to TRBD1. The CDR3 covers 16 residues. Losses at the gene ends were 2 bases for V and 3 bases for J; bases not matched to a gene: 6. Germline-derived CDR1 and CDR2 are MDHEN and SYDVKM. Here the CDR3 reads CASSLAPGQGYTEAFF. CDR3 nucleotides: TGTGCCAGCAGTTTAGCCCCGGGACAGGGGTACACTGAAGCTTTCTTT.

The chain recombines TRBV30 with TRBJ1-1; D is possibly TRBD1 (5 bases). The CDR3 has 14 amino acids. Trimming stripped 8 bases from V and 5 bases from J, with 21 bases between. CDR1 is GTSNPN and CDR2 is SVGIG in the germline V gene (reference sequence). The CDR3 sequence: CALGGGSWKTEAFF. The CDR3, as DNA: TGTGCCCTGGGCGGGGGTTCGTGGAAAACTGAAGCTTTCTTT.

The gene calls are TRBV21-1 and TRBJ2-3; the table's TRBD2 call for D was not verified on the DNA. TRBV21-1 is shown as a pseudogene. The CDR3 has 16 residues. The CDR3 region is CASWISGRRDTDTQYF. In DNA form, the CDR3 reads TGTGCCAGCTGGATAAGCGGGAGAAGGGACACAGATACGCAGTATTTT.

The chain is built from TRBV15 and TRBJ2-5; TRBD1 matches 9 bases. Looked up from germline, CDR1 is LNHNV and CDR2 is YYDKDF (reference sequence). Unmatched junction bases numbered 7, after V lost 3 bases and J lost 5 bases. The CDR3 covers 15 residues. The CDR3 sequence is CATSRTTGGVETQYF. The CDR3 DNA follows: TGTGCCACCAGCAGGACGACAGGGGGAGTGGAGACCCAGTACTTC. Full variable domain (rest looked up from reference TRBV15 and TRBJ2-5): DAMVIQNPRYQVTQFGKPVTLSCSQTLNHNVMYWYQQKSSQAPKLLFHYYDKDFNNEADTPDNFQSRRPNTSFCFLDIRSPGLGDTAMYLCATSRTTGGVETQYFGPGTRLLVL.

This chain joins TRBV5-1 and TRBJ1-1; 7 bases map to TRBD1. V dropped 1 base and J dropped 7; count of bases not matched to a gene: 1. Germline CDR1 reads SGHRS; CDR2 reads YFSETQ. This CDR3 is built from 12 residues. CDR3 protein: CASSLTGVEAFF. The CDR3 DNA reads TGCGCCAGCAGCTTGACAGGGGTTGAAGCTTTCTTT.

This chain uses TRBV30 with TRBJ1-2; the match to TRBD1 covers 8 bases. The CDR3 extends over 13 amino acids. V was pared by 6 bases and J by 8 bases, with 11 bases of the junction left unmatched. CDR1 is GTSNPN and CDR2 is SVGIG in the germline V gene (reference sequence). CDR3 region: CACRQGIVGGYTF. DNA of the CDR3: TGTGCCTGTAGACAGGGGATCGTTGGGGGCTACACCTTC.

The chain has TRBV28 and TRBJ1-5, with a possible D match to TRBD1 (6 bases). Trimming removed 5 bases from V and 0 bases from J, with 17 bases in between. This CDR3 is built from 17 residues. Germline assignment: CDR1 MDHEN and CDR2 SYDVKM. The CDR3 loop is CASSARRGRGSNQPQHF. The CDR3 DNA is TGTGCCAGCAGTGCGCGCCGGGGCAGGGGTAGCAATCAGCCCCAGCATTTT.

The chain couples TRBV28 to TRBJ1-1; perhaps TRBD1 as D (6 bases). Deletions cut 6 bases from V and 2 bases from J, with 16 bases between. The CDR3 covers 15 residues. CDR1 and CDR2 from the germline V gene are MDHEN and SYDVKM. This CDR3 is CASRGRGTGNTEAFF. In DNA form, the CDR3 reads TGTGCCAGCAGGGGGAGGGGGACGGGTAACACTGAAGCTTTCTTT.

This clone occurred a few times. The rearrangement uses TRBV5-1 and TRBJ1-2, with TRBD1 as a possible D gene (5 bases). The CDR3 runs 13 residues. Germline CDR1 is SGHRS and CDR2 is YFSETQ. Trimming removed 5 bases at V and 1 base at J, with 9 bases between. The CDR3 protein is CASSYDSNYGYTF. CDR3 DNA: TGCGCCAGCAGTTATGACAGTAACTATGGCTACACCTTC.

This chain connects TRBV13 to TRBJ1-1; D ambiguous. CDR3 length: 16 residues. Between the trimmed V and J ends, which lost 2 bases and 6 bases, there was a span of 19 bases. Per germline, CDR1 PRHDT and CDR2 FYEKMQ (reference sequence). The CDR3 spells CASSLLYLTGSAEAFF. The CDR3 DNA sequence: TGTGCCAGCAGCTTACTTTATCTGACGGGATCTGCTGAAGCTTTCTTT.

The chain links TRBV7-3 to TRBJ1-4, with D maybe TRBD1 (5 bases). The V and J ends lost 5 bases and 2 bases respectively, with 21 bases between them. Germline V gene lookup returns CDR1 SGHTA and CDR2 FQGTGA. The CDR3 has 18 amino acids. This CDR3 is CASSRVDSRERTNEKLFF. In DNA form, the CDR3 reads TGTGCCAGCAGCCGAGTCGATAGCAGGGAACGGACTAATGAAAAACTGTTTTTT.

This chain links TRBV13 with TRBJ1-3; possible D gene TRBD1, 5 bases. V was cut by 5 bases and J by 0 bases, with 14 bases left in between. CDR3 length: 16 residues. Germline V gene data show CDR1 as PRHDT and CDR2 as FYEKMQ (reference sequence). The CDR3 reads CASSPGTRDSGNTIYF. The CDR3 DNA sequence: TGTGCCAGCAGCCCCGGGACTCGTGACTCTGGAAACACCATATATTTT.

The chain employs TRBV5-6 and TRBJ1-2; TRBD1 might be the D (5 bases). The V end lost 4 bases, the J end lost 4 bases, and 17 bases lay between the germline ends. The CDR3 extends over 15 amino acids. Per germline, CDR1 SGHDT and CDR2 YYEEEE. Here the CDR3 DNA reads TGTGCCAGCAGCACCCGTCCCTCCGGGGGCTATGGCTACACCTTC. Amino acids: CASSTRPSGGYGYTF.

The CDR3 DNA reads TGTGCCAGCCGACGGGGCAAGCCAGGTCGGATGAACACTGAAGCTTTCTTT. It yields the protein CASRRGKPGRMNTEAFF. The chain combines TRBV27 with TRBJ1-1; possible D gene TRBD1, 5 bases. Trimming shortened V by 8 bases and J by 0 bases, and 22 bases separated the two germline ends. CDR1 is MNHEY and CDR2 is SMNVEV in the germline V gene (reference sequence). The CDR3 contains 17 residues.

The chain recombines TRBV5-8 with TRBJ2-2; TRBD2 aligns across 10 bases. CDR1 and CDR2 from the germline V gene are SGHTS and YDEGEE. The length of the CDR3 is 17 residues. V was clipped by 2 bases and J by 4 bases; unmatched bases: 8. The CDR3 sequence: CASSFFSTSGTTGELFF. In DNA form, the CDR3 reads TGTGCCAGCAGCTTTTTCAGCACTAGCGGGACCACCGGGGAGCTGTTTTTT.

The chain recombines TRBV28 with TRBJ1-4; D not certain. Trimming took off 4 bases at V and 7 bases at J, with 16 bases between the two ends. CDR3 length equals 15 residues. Germline CDR1 and CDR2: MDHEN and SYDVKM. CDR3 coding DNA: TGTGCCAGCAGTTCCACGGCGGGGTTTAGTGAAAAACTGTTTTTT. It is translated as CASSSTAGFSEKLFF.

The chain links TRBV19 to TRBJ2-1, with TRBD2 matching 10 bases. CDR1 is LNHDA and CDR2 is SQIVND in the germline V gene (reference sequence). V dropped 2 bases and J dropped 7; count of bases not matched to a gene: 8. The CDR3 has 16 residues. The CDR3 DNA sequence: TGTGCCAGTAGTATAAGAGGGCTAGCGGGAGTTAATGAGCAGTTCTTC. Protein: CASSIRGLAGVNEQFF.